The 29 T cell receptor beta chains given below trace back to one sample, sequenced in a study of blood T cell repertoires in COVID-19. Assay used: immunoSEQ multiplex PCR; TCRdb lists only in-frame clones, some missing. This sample carries 40,000 to 60,000 clones, 84% of them seen once, and the ten largest clones take 4% to 5.5%. The sequencing input was peripheral blood. Receptors originate from a man between 45 and 60 years old with active COVID-19.

The genes are TRBV7-9 and TRBJ1-4; a weak D match, TRBD1 (5 bases). V was trimmed by 4 bases and J by 7 bases, leaving 16 bases between them. The CDR3 consists of 15 residues. Per germline, CDR1 SEHNR and CDR2 FQNEAQ (reference sequence). Written as DNA, the CDR3 is TGTGCCAGCAGCTACCGGGCCATGGGGCGTGAAAAACTGTTTTTT. Protein: CASSYRAMGREKLFF.

The chain couples TRBV6-2 or TRBV6-3 to TRBJ1-5, with D hard to call. The CDR3 spans 12 residues. Trimming pared 2 bases from V and 3 bases from J, leaving 2 bases between. From germline, CDR1 is MNHEY and CDR2 SVGEGT. DNA for the CDR3: TGTGCCAGCAGTTACCTCAATCAGCCCCAGCATTTT. Translating gives CASSYLNQPQHF.

The rearrangement joins TRBV9 to TRBJ2-3, with a tentative D call TRBD2 (7 bases). V dropped 4 bases and J dropped 1 base, with 13 bases sitting between them. The CDR3 consists of 15 residues. CDR1 is SGDLS and CDR2 is YYNGEE in the germline V gene. CDR3 region: CASSLGGGRTDTQYF. The CDR3 DNA reads TGTGCCAGCAGCCTAGGGGGGGGTCGCACAGATACGCAGTATTTT.

The V call is TRBV7-7, the J call TRBJ2-5; 9 bases agree with TRBD1. Per the germline V gene, CDR1 is SSHAT and CDR2 is FNYEAQ (reference sequence). With 5 bases clipped from V and 5 bases from J, the junction kept 9 bases outside the gene matches. The CDR3 has 15 amino acids. For the CDR3, the DNA is TGTGCCAGCAGCCTCAACAGGGGGCGGGAGGAGACCCAGTACTTC. Protein sequence: CASSLNRGREETQYF.

This chain connects TRBV28 to TRBJ2-7; perhaps TRBD1 as D (6 bases). The CDR3 spans 15 residues. CDR1 MDHEN and CDR2 SYDVKM come from the germline V gene. V was trimmed by 7 bases and J by 2 bases, leaving 18 bases between them. The CDR3, as DNA: TGTGCCAGCACCCTGGGGAGACAGGTAACCTACGAGCAGTACTTC. It yields the protein CASTLGRQVTYEQYF.

The chain couples TRBV10-3 to TRBJ2-7; a weak D match, TRBD2 (6 bases). CDR1 ENHRY and CDR2 SYGVKD come from the germline V gene. Trimming removed 8 bases from V and 3 bases from J, with 14 bases in between. The CDR3 is 13 residues long. The CDR3 region has the DNA TGTGCCATCGGGGGGAAGGGGTACTACGAGCAGTACTTC. Translated: CAIGGKGYYEQYF.

The V call is TRBV10-1, the J call TRBJ2-5; 7 bases match TRBD1. Germline lookup yields CDR1 WNHNN and CDR2 SYGVQD (reference sequence). The J segment lost 4 bases and the V segment lost 3 bases, leaving 5 bases of the junction unmatched. The CDR3 has 14 residues. CDR3 protein: CASSEGTARETQYF. In DNA form, the CDR3 reads TGCGCCAGCAGTGAAGGGACAGCTAGAGAGACCCAGTACTTC.

Note on this clone: The identical CDR3 is also encoded by other nucleotide sequences in the sample. This chain connects TRBV2 to TRBJ2-2; D may be TRBD1 (6 bases). Between the trimmed V and J ends, which lost 6 bases and 4 bases, there was a span of 9 bases. Germline V gene lookup returns CDR1 SNHLY and CDR2 FYNNEI. This CDR3 is 13 amino acids long. Here the CDR3 reads CASSEQGTGELFF. The DNA of the CDR3 is TGTGCCAGCAGCGAACAGGGCACCGGGGAGCTGTTTTTT.

This sequence joins TRBV6-2 or TRBV6-3 and TRBJ1-5; 7 positions match TRBD1. The germline V gene has CDR1 MNHEY and CDR2 SVGEGT. The CDR3 is 13 residues long. J was trimmed by 7 bases and V by 6 bases; bases with no gene match: 6. The CDR3 DNA reads TGTGCCAGCAGCAGTGACAGGGTCCAGCCCCAGCATTTT. Amino acids: CASSSDRVQPQHF.

A single count supports this clone. The CDR3 loop reads CASGLVHNAGTGRYETQYF. The CDR3 DNA reads as TGTGCTAGTGGTTTGGTACACAACGCTGGGACAGGGCGGTACGAGACCCAGTACTTC. The chain recombines TRBV12-5 with TRBJ2-5, with 9 bases aligning to TRBD1. This CDR3 is built from 19 residues. The J segment lost 5 bases and the V segment lost 0 bases, leaving 16 bases of the junction unmatched. Per germline, CDR1 LGHNT and CDR2 FRNRAP.

The J gene is TRBJ1-2, the V gene TRBV18; D may be TRBD1 (6 bases). CDR1 and CDR2 (germline): KGHSH, LQKENI. The CDR3 spans 18 residues. The ends were cut back, 0 bases at V and 0 bases at J, with 17 bases in the middle. CDR3: CASSPPFRTDGSNYGYTF. The CDR3 coding sequence is TGTGCCAGCTCACCACCGTTCCGGACAGACGGTTCTAACTATGGCTACACCTTC.

V usage is TRBV7-2 and J usage is TRBJ2-7; D possibly corresponds to TRBD2 (7 bases). The germline V gene has CDR1 SGHTA and CDR2 FQGNSA. V was pared by 3 bases and J by 2 bases, with 14 bases between. The CDR3 sequence is 15 residues long. The CDR3 DNA sequence: TGTGCCAGCAGCTTCGGAGGGGGGGAAACCTACGAGCAGTACTTC. It is translated as CASSFGGGETYEQYF.

In this sample, this clone turned up once. The rearrangement links TRBV5-1 to TRBJ2-4, with TRBD1 as a possible D gene (6 bases). Germline-derived CDR1 and CDR2 are SGHRS and YFSETQ. This CDR3 is 13 amino acids long. Trimming removed 2 bases from V and 9 bases from J, with 12 bases in between. The CDR3 sequence: CASSFTQGGIQYF. The CDR3 DNA reads TGCGCCAGCAGCTTTACACAGGGCGGCATTCAGTACTTC.

The chain links TRBV4-2 to TRBJ1-2; D is perhaps TRBD1 (5 bases). Germline values: CDR1 LGHNA, CDR2 YNFKEQ. V lost 1 base, J lost 6 bases, and 18 bases lay in between. There are 16 residues in the CDR3. CDR3 bases: TGTGCCAGCAGCCAAGCCAGCGGTTCGGGGGTCCATGGCTACACCTTC. Translation gives CASSQASGSGVHGYTF.

The J gene is TRBJ1-1, the V gene TRBV28, with D unclear. The CDR3 loop spans 13 amino acids. The ends were cut back, 2 bases at V and 5 bases at J, with 9 bases in the middle. Per the germline V gene, CDR1 is MDHEN and CDR2 is SYDVKM. The CDR3 DNA sequence: TGTGCCAGCAGTTTACTGGTAGAAACTGAAGCTTTCTTT. Residues: CASSLLVETEAFF.

This clone came up once. The chain couples TRBV12-3 or TRBV12-4 to TRBJ2-5; D call uncertain. The CDR3 loop spans 13 amino acids. The V end was cut by 3 bases, the J end by 3 bases, with 8 bases between. The CDR3 here is CASSFGPEETQYF. The CDR3 DNA reads as TGTGCCAGCAGTTTTGGGCCAGAAGAGACCCAGTACTTC.

The chain is built from TRBV25-1 and TRBJ2-1; D possibly corresponds to TRBD2 (5 bases). The length of the CDR3 is 13 residues. CDR1 MGHDK and CDR2 SYGVNS come from the germline V gene. V was cut by 1 base and J by 9 bases, with 10 bases left in between. CDR3 bases: TGTGCCAGCAGTGAATTTGAGGGCGCTGAGCAGTTCTTC. Translation gives CASSEFEGAEQFF.

This chain uses TRBV4-1 with TRBJ1-2, with a possible D match to TRBD1 (5 bases). Germline V gene sequence: CDR1 MGHRA, CDR2 YSYEKL. CDR3 length: 17 residues. The V end was cut by 0 bases, the J end by 4 bases, with 18 bases between. CDR3 residues: CASSQEVLGGVGYGYTF. CDR3 bases: TGCGCCAGCAGCCAAGAGGTCCTTGGGGGGGTAGGCTATGGCTACACCTTC.

In its sample, this clone was seen once. The rearrangement uses TRBV4-3 and TRBJ2-2, with 12 bases matching TRBD2. J gave up 7 bases and V 0 bases, and 9 bases lay outside the gene matches. CDR3 length: 18 residues. Germline loops: CDR1 LGHNA, CDR2 YSLEER. DNA for the CDR3: TGCGCCAGCAGCCAAGAGCACGGACTAGCGGGGCCTGGCGGGGAGCTGTTTTTT. This gives the protein CASSQEHGLAGPGGELFF.

V is TRBV10-3 and J is TRBJ2-1, with 9 bases that match TRBD2. Trimming removed 7 bases from V and 5 bases from J; junction bases left unmatched: 6. CDR1 and CDR2 (germline): ENHRY, SYGVKD. This CDR3 spans 14 amino acids. The CDR3 region has the DNA TGTGCCATCAACCGCGGGGGGGCGGACAATGAGCAGTTCTTC. Its translation: CAINRGGADNEQFF.

This chain connects TRBV4-3 to TRBJ2-7, with TRBD2 matching over 12 bases. There are 18 residues in the CDR3. V shed 0 bases and J 0 bases; nucleotides not matched to a gene: 6. The V gene's germline CDR1 is LGHNA and CDR2 YSLEER. The CDR3 nucleotides read TGCGCCAGCAGCCAAGATTGGCTAGCGGGGGGGGTCTCCTACGAGCAGTACTTC. Its protein product is CASSQDWLAGGVSYEQYF.

This clone was counted only a few times. The rearrangement joins TRBV12-3 or TRBV12-4 to TRBJ2-1; D ambiguous. The CDR3 extends over 11 amino acids. V was pared by 9 bases and J by 5 bases, with 8 bases between. The CDR3 DNA sequence: TGTGCCAGTTCCGACAACAATGAGCAGTTCTTC. It specifies CASSDNNEQFF.

This chain connects TRBV3-1 (or the pseudogene TRBV3-2) to TRBJ2-3, with 9 bases matching TRBD2. In germline, CDR1 is LGHDT, CDR2 YNNKEL (reference sequence). This CDR3 is built from 17 residues. J was trimmed by 6 bases and V by 0 bases; bases with no gene match: 10. In DNA, the CDR3 is TGTGCCAGCAGCCAAGATATGGCGCGGGGGGGCCGGGATACGCAGTATTTT. Residues: CASSQDMARGGRDTQYF.

The V call is TRBV4-3, the J call TRBJ2-2, with D perhaps TRBD1 (6 bases). The CDR3 contains 17 residues. Germline loops: CDR1 LGHNA, CDR2 YSLEER. Trimming cost V 0 bases and J 3 bases, with 14 bases left between them. CDR3 residues: CASSQEEQGWDTGELFF. In nucleotides, the CDR3 is TGCGCCAGCAGCCAAGAGGAACAGGGTTGGGACACCGGGGAGCTGTTTTTT.

V and J are TRBV7-8 and TRBJ2-2, with 9 bases aligning to TRBD2. The ends lost 5 bases at V and 7 bases at J; junction bases unmatched: 14. Germline lookup yields CDR1 SGHVS and CDR2 FQNEAQ. The CDR3 has 17 residues. The CDR3 sequence is CASSPDWAGGPGGELFF. The CDR3 nucleotides are TGTGCCAGCAGCCCCGATTGGGCGGGGGGGCCTGGCGGGGAGCTGTTTTTT.

The chain carries TRBV18 and TRBJ2-5; the match to TRBD1 covers 8 bases. V gave up 4 bases and J gave up 3 bases; unmatched junction bases: 7. CDR1 and CDR2 from the germline V gene are KGHSH and LQKENI. The CDR3 has 15 amino acids. This chain's CDR3 is CASSLGQGVEETQYF. The CDR3 DNA is TGTGCCAGCTCACTCGGACAGGGAGTGGAAGAGACCCAGTACTTC. The full variable domain, with the rest looked up from reference TRBV18 and TRBJ2-5, is NAGVMQNPRHLVRRRGQEARLRCSPMKGHSHVYWYRQLPEEGLKFMVYLQKENIIDESGMPKERFSAEFPKEGPSILRIQQVVRGDSAAYFCASSLGQGVEETQYFGPGTRLLVL.

V gene TRBV6-6 combines with J gene TRBJ1-4; 9 bases align to TRBD1. The CDR3 runs to 15 residues. Looked up from germline, CDR1 is MNHNY and CDR2 is SVGAGI (reference sequence). V trimming: 7 bases; J trimming: 4 bases; junction bases outside the gene matches: 7. CDR3 DNA: TGTGCCAGCAAACAACCGGGACAGGGTAATGAAAAACTGTTTTTT. Its protein product is CASKQPGQGNEKLFF.

The table lists this clone with a count of one. This chain connects TRBV7-2 to TRBJ2-7; D is unresolved. The germline gives CDR1 SGHTA, CDR2 FQGNSA. This CDR3 region has 11 residues. Trimming stripped 6 bases from V and 2 bases from J, with 5 bases between. The chain's CDR3 is CASSNAYEQYF. CDR3 sequence (DNA): TGTGCCAGCAGTAATGCCTACGAGCAGTACTTC.

This clone was recorded only once. The rearrangement joins TRBV27 to TRBJ2-2; tentative D call: TRBD1 (6 bases). Trimming took 3 bases from V and 7 from J, leaving 15 bases between them. The CDR3 extends over 15 amino acids. Germline CDR1 is MNHEY and CDR2 is SMNVEV (reference sequence). The CDR3 here is CASSFEGRGGGELFF. The CDR3 nucleotides are TGTGCCAGCAGTTTCGAGGGCAGGGGTGGCGGGGAGCTGTTTTTT.